The present T cell receptor beta chain was sequenced within a study of lymphopenia after photon versus proton radiotherapy. Remarks on this clone: Its antigen remains unknown.

The table came from immunoSEQ multiplex PCR; TCRdb's copy has only in-frame clones and leaves some out. The sample yields approximately 170,000 clones, approximately 91% seen once. General observations from the study: Survival link was tested only in deceased patients; proton benefit remains a possibility.

The germline V gene encodes CDR1 MDHEN and CDR2 SYDVKM. The CDR3 is 15 residues long. V lost 5 bases, J lost 1 base, and 12 bases lay in between. The sample here was peripheral blood, taken from a patient treated with photon-based radiotherapy. This chain connects TRBV28 to TRBJ2-1; D not resolved. This receptor was taken from a man aged 45-65 years with gastric cancer. The CDR3 nucleotides are TGTGCCAGCAGTCCTCTAAGGGATTCCTACAATGAGCAGTTCTTC. Its protein product is CASSPLRDSYNEQFF.